This record covers a single T cell receptor (beta chain). Its antigen is still unknown. The sample belongs to a study of T-cell reconstitution after alpha-beta-depleted transplantation in children. Study findings and constraints: Newly made T cells mostly supplied T-cell counts and diversity one year after transplant.

CDR3 length: 19 residues. V shed 0 bases and J shed 4 bases, with 24 bases lying between them. The germline V gene encodes CDR1 LNHNV and CDR2 YYDKDF (reference sequence). Unique molecular identifiers were incorporated during preparation of the TCRbeta library. TCRdb re-analysed the PCR reads in MiXCR, keeping a single row per CDR3 protein. The sample lists 500,000 to 750,000 distinct CDR3 sequences; roughly 27% were seen once. The source was PBMCs, collected before TCRalphabeta/CD19-depleted stem cell transplant. The TCR sequence derives from a boy under two years old with Wiskott-Aldrich syndrome, due to receive a stem cell transplant. This chain uses TRBV15 with TRBJ1-1; D unclear. CDR3: CATSREGRSGFSPRTEAFF. The CDR3 DNA is TGTGCCACCAGCAGAGAGGGGAGATCAGGATTTTCCCCTCGCACTGAAGCTTTCTTT.